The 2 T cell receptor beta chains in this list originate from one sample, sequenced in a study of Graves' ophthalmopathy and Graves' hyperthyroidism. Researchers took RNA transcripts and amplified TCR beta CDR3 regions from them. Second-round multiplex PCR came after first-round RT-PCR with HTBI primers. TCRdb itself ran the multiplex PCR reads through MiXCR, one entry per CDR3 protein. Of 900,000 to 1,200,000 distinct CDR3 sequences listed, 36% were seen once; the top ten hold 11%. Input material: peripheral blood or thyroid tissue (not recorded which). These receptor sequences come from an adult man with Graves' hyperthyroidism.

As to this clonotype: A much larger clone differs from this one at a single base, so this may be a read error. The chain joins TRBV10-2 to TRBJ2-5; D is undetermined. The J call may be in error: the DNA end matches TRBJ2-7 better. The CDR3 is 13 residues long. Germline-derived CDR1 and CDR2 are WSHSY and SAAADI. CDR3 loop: CASNGAVPYEQYF. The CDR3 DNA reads TGCGCCAGCAACGGCGCGGTACCCTACGAGCAGTACTTC.

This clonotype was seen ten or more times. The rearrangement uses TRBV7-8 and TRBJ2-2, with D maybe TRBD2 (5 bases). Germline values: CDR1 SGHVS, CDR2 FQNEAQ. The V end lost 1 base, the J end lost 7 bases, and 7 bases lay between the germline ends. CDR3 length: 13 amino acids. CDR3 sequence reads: CASSLGGVGELFF. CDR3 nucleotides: TGTGCCAGCAGCTTAGGGGGAGTCGGGGAGCTGTTTTTT.